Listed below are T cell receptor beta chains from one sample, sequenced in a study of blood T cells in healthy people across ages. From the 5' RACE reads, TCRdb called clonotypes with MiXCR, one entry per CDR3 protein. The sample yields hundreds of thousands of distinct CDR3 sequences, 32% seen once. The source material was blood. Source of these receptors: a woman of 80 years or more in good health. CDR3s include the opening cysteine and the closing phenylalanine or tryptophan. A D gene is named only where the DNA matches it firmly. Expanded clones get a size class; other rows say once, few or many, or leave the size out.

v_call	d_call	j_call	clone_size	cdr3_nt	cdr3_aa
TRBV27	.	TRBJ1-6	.	TGTGCCAGCACTCAAAAACGGAAATCCTATAATTCACCCCTCCACTTT	CASTQKRKSYNSPLHF
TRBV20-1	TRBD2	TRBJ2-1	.	TGCAGTGCTAGAGAACGCGGGAGGGCCTACAATGAGCAGTTCTTC	CSARERGRAYNEQFF
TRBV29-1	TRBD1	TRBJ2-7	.	TGCAGCGTTAGAACCACATGGGACAGGGGAGGCGAGCAGTACTTC	CSVRTTWDRGGEQYF
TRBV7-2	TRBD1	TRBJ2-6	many	TGTGCCAGCAGCCACAGAGGACAGGGGACTTCTGGGGCCAACGTCCTGACTTTC	CASSHRGQGTSGANVLTF
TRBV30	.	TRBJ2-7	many	TGTGCCTGGAGTATAGGGGGTTACGAGCAGTACTTC	CAWSIGGYEQYF
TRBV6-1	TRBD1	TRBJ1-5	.	TGTGCCAGCGCCATGGACAGGGGACGCAATCAGCCCCAGCATTTT	CASAMDRGRNQPQHF
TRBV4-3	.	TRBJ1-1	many	TGCGCCAGCAGCCAAGATTCAGGGTACAGCACTGAAGCTTTCTTT	CASSQDSGYSTEAFF
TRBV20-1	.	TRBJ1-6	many	TGCAGTGCTAGAGTTGAGGGGCGACCCACCTCCTATAATTCACCCCTCCACTTT	CSARVEGRPTSYNSPLHF
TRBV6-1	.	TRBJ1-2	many	TGTGCCAGCAGTGAGCTTTCTGGGGCCATGGTCTATGGCTACACCTTC	CASSELSGAMVYGYTF
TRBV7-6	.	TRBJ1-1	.	TGTGCCAGCAGCTTAGGGTCGGTGGGCAGGCAAGCTGCTGAAGCTTTCTTT	CASSLGSVGRQAAEAFF
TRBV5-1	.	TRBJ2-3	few	TGCGCCAGCAGCTCGAAATCAGGAGGTACAGATACGCAGTATTTT	CASSSKSGGTDTQYF
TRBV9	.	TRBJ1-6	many	TGTGCCAGCAGCGGAGACAGCAATTCACCCCTCCACTTT	CASSGDSNSPLHF
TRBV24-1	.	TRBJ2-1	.	TGTGCCACCAGTGACCCCAACAGGTACAATGAGCAGTTCTTC	CATSDPNRYNEQFF
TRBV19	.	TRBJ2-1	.	TGTGCCAGTGGGCATCGGAGCTCCTACAATGAGCAGTTCTTC	CASGHRSSYNEQFF
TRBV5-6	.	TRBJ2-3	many	TGCGCCAGCAGCTTGGGAGGGGGGGCATCAGATACGCAGTATTTT	CASSLGGGASDTQYF
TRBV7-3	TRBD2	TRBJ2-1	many	TGTGCCAGCAGCCCCCAATTCGGGGGGGACAATGAGCAGTTCTTC	CASSPQFGGDNEQFF
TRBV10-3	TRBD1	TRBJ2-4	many	TGTGCCATCAGTGAGCAGGGGGAAGCCAAAAACATTCAGTACTTC	CAISEQGEAKNIQYF
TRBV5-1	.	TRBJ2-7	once	TGCGCCAGCAGCTTGGGGGGGATGGCAGAGAACGAGCAGTACTTC	CASSLGGMAENEQYF
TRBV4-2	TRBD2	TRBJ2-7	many	TGTGCCAGCAGCCAAGGGACTAGCGGCTACGAGCAGTACTTC	CASSQGTSGYEQYF
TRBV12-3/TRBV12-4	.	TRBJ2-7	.	TGTGCCAGCAGTGGTTGGGGCTCAGACTACGAGCAGTACTTC	CASSGWGSDYEQYF
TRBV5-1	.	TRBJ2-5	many	TGCGCCAGCAGTTCCGGGGTGCGCAGGGTAGACCAAGAGACCCAGTACTTC	CASSSGVRRVDQETQYF
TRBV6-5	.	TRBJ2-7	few	TGTGCCAGCAGTTACTCGGGAGACCTCAATGGCGAGCAGTACTTC	CASSYSGDLNGEQYF
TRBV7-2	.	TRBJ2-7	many	TGTGCCAGCAGCTTAGATTGGACAGCCTACGAGCAGTACTTC	CASSLDWTAYEQYF
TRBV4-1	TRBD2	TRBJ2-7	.	TGCGCCAGCAGCCAAATAGGGACTAGCGGCCACGAGCAGTACTTC	CASSQIGTSGHEQYF
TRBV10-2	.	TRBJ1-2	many	TGCGCCAGCAGTGAGGTCCAGGGATCACTTGGCTACACCTTC	CASSEVQGSLGYTF
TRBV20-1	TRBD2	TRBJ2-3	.	TGCAGTGCTAGGGTTCTTAGCGGGGGGGACAATACGCAGTATTTT	CSARVLSGGDNTQYF
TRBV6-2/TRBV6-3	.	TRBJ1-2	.	TGTGCCAGCAGTTACGTCGACAGGAGTTATGGCTACACCTTC	CASSYVDRSYGYTF
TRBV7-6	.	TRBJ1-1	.	TGTGCCAGCAGCTTAGATCCCGGAGAAAACACTGAAGCTTTCTTT	CASSLDPGENTEAFF
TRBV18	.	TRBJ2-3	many	TGTGCCAGCTCACCATTGGGCAGCCCTCGCACAGATACGCAGTATTTT	CASSPLGSPRTDTQYF
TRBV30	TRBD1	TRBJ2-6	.	TGTGCCTGGGGAAGGACAGGTAGTTCTGGGGCCAACGTCCGGACTTTC	CAWGRTGSSGANVRTF
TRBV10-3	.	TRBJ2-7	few	TGTGCCATCAGTGTGGCTAGCGCGGCCTACGAGCAGTACTTC	CAISVASAAYEQYF
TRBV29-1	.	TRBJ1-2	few	TGCAGCGTTGAAAGGGGTGAACCCATTTATGGCTACACCTTC	CSVERGEPIYGYTF
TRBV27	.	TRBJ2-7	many	TGTGCCAGCAGTTTATCAGCCCCGGGCAATCCCTACGAGCAGTACTTC	CASSLSAPGNPYEQYF
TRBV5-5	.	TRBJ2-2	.	TGTGCCAGCAGCTTGGACAGGGCCGAGCCCGGGGAGCTGTTTTTT	CASSLDRAEPGELFF
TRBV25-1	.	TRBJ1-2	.	TGTGCCAGCAGTATCCCGGGGGTCTATGGCTACACCTTC	CASSIPGVYGYTF
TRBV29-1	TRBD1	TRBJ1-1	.	TGCAGCGTTGACACGACAGGGCCCATGAACACTGAAGCTTTCTTT	CSVDTTGPMNTEAFF
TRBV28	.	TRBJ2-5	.	TGTGCCAGCAGTGTAGACGGGACTGGGGCAACCCAGTACTTC	CASSVDGTGATQYF
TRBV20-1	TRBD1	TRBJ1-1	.	TGCAGTGCTAGAGATTATAAGGGGGCGGCATACACTGAAGCTTTCTTT	CSARDYKGAAYTEAFF
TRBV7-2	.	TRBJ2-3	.	TGTGCCAGCAGCCCCACTCTAGAACTTACGCAGTATTTT	CASSPTLELTQYF
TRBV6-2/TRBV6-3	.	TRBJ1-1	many	TGTGCCAGCAACTTCAAAGATTTCACTGAAGCTTTCTTT	CASNFKDFTEAFF
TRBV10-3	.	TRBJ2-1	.	TGTGCCATCAGTGTTATATCCTCAACGGGAGCATGGAACTACAATGAGCAGTTCTTC	CAISVISSTGAWNYNEQFF
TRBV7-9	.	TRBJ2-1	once	TGTGCCAGCAGCTTAGTCGGGACCGTGGAGCAGTTCTTC	CASSLVGTVEQFF
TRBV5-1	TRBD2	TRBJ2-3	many	TGCGCCAGCAGCTCCTCCGGGACTAGGGGAGATACGCAGTATTTT	CASSSSGTRGDTQYF
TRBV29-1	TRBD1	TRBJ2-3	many	TGCAGCGTTGTTTGGGACAGGGTCACAGATACGCAGTATTTT	CSVVWDRVTDTQYF
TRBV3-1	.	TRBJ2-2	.	TGTGCCAGCAGCCAACCAGGGTACACCGGGGAGCTGTTTTTT	CASSQPGYTGELFF
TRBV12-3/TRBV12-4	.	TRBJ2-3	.	TGTGCCAGCAGTTTAGCGGGGGGGGCGGCAGATACGGAGTATTTT	CASSLAGGAADTEYF
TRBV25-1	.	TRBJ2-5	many	TGTGCCAGCAGTGAATCTCTGGGCCAAGAGACCCAGTACTTC	CASSESLGQETQYF
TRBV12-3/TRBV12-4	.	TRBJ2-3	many	TGTGCCAGCAGTCCAATTACAGGGAAATCAGATACGCAGTATTTT	CASSPITGKSDTQYF
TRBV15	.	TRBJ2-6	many	TGTGCCACCAGCAGACCAGGGGTTGGGGCCAACGTCCTGACTTTC	CATSRPGVGANVLTF
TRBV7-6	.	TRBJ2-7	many	TGTGCCAGCAGCTTAGCGGACGGGCAGACCTACGAGCAGTACTTC	CASSLADGQTYEQYF
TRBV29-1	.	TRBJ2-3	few	TGCAGCGCCGTCCCAGGGGATACGCAGTATTTT	CSAVPGDTQYF
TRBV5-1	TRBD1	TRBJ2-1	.	TGCGCCAGCGCCCTGGGACTGGGCAGGGGGCTAAACAATGAGCAGTTCTTC	CASALGLGRGLNNEQFF
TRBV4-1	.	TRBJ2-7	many	TGCGCCAGCAGCCAAGAGCAATGGTCCTACGAGCAGTACTTC	CASSQEQWSYEQYF
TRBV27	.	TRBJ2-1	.	TGTGCCAGCGGGGCCCAAGGCGACAATGAGCGGTTCTTC	CASGAQGDNERFF
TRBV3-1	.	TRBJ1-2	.	TGTGCCAGCAGCCAAGGAGGGCAGGGCGGCTATGGCTACACCTTC	CASSQGGQGGYGYTF
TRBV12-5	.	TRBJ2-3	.	TGTGCTAGTGGTTTGTACCGGGACAGCATGGAGGGAACGCAGTATTTT	CASGLYRDSMEGTQYF
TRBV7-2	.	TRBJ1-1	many	TGTGCCAGCAGCTTAGGGGAGGGCACTGAAGCTTTCTTT	CASSLGEGTEAFF
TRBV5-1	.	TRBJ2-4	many	TGCGCCAGCACAGGGTCCGGGAACATTCAGTACTTC	CASTGSGNIQYF
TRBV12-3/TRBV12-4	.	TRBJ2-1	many	TGTGCCAGCAGGGTGACTAGTAGCTCCTACAATGAGCAGTTCTTC	CASRVTSSSYNEQFF
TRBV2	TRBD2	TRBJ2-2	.	TGTGCCAGCAGGGGGCGGGGGGACCTCACCGGGGAGCTGTTTTTT	CASRGRGDLTGELFF